Listed below are T cell receptor beta chains from one sample, sequenced in a study of T cells after somatic rescue of genetic block. Libraries were prepared by immunoSEQ multiplex PCR; TCRdb keeps only in-frame clonotypes and omits some of them. The profile shows 110,000 or so clones, 85% to 95% of them singletons. The sample was peripheral blood mononuclear cells (PBMCs). The receptors derive from a woman under 30. Both conserved end residues are part of each CDR3. The order of the fields is J gene, V gene, D gene, clone size, CDR3 DNA, CDR3 protein. D genes are given only for firm matches. Clone size appears in some rows only: once, few, many, or a class for an expanded clone.

j_call: TRBJ2-2
v_call: TRBV6-5
d_call: -
clone_size: -
cdr3_nt: TGTGCCAGCAGTTACGCATCTTACACCGGGGAGCTGTTTTTT
cdr3_aa: CASSYASYTGELFF

j_call: TRBJ2-1
v_call: TRBV7-9
d_call: -
clone_size: -
cdr3_nt: TGTGCCAGCAGCTTAGATTTGTACAATGAGCAGTTCTTC
cdr3_aa: CASSLDLYNEQFF

j_call: TRBJ1-2
v_call: TRBV7-2
d_call: -
clone_size: once
cdr3_nt: TGTGCCAGCAGCTTATCCGGACCAACAGGGATGGTGAACTATGGCTACACCTTC
cdr3_aa: CASSLSGPTGMVNYGYTF

j_call: TRBJ2-1
v_call: TRBV11-2
d_call: -
clone_size: -
cdr3_nt: TGTGCCAGCAGCCTAGAGGGGGGGCGGGAGCAGTTCTTC
cdr3_aa: CASSLEGGREQFF

j_call: TRBJ1-2
v_call: TRBV15
d_call: -
clone_size: -
cdr3_nt: TGTGCCACCAGCAGAGATCGAGGGATCTATGGCTACACCTTC
cdr3_aa: CATSRDRGIYGYTF

j_call: TRBJ1-5
v_call: TRBV4-3
d_call: TRBD1
clone_size: -
cdr3_nt: TGCGCCAGCAGCCCCAACACCGGGACAGTCAATCAGCCCCAGCATTTT
cdr3_aa: CASSPNTGTVNQPQHF

j_call: TRBJ2-2
v_call: TRBV9
d_call: -
clone_size: -
cdr3_nt: TGTGCCAGCAGCCCCCGGGGGACAGTTAACACCGGGGAGCTGTTTTTT
cdr3_aa: CASSPRGTVNTGELFF

j_call: TRBJ1-3
v_call: TRBV6-1
d_call: -
clone_size: -
cdr3_nt: TGTGCCAGCAGACTCACGGGAGGCTCTGGAAACACCATATATTTT
cdr3_aa: CASRLTGGSGNTIYF

j_call: TRBJ1-1
v_call: TRBV7-9
d_call: TRBD1
clone_size: -
cdr3_nt: TGTGCCAGCAGCTCAGGGGGCGGTACTGAAGCTTTCTTT
cdr3_aa: CASSSGGGTEAFF

j_call: TRBJ2-5
v_call: TRBV25-1
d_call: -
clone_size: -
cdr3_nt: TGTGCCAGCAGGGGGGGTGAGGAGACCCAGTACTTC
cdr3_aa: CASRGGEETQYF

j_call: TRBJ2-5
v_call: TRBV28
d_call: -
clone_size: -
cdr3_nt: TGTGCCAGCAGTTTGGGCAGGGGACAACGGGAGACCCAGTACTTC
cdr3_aa: CASSLGRGQRETQYF

j_call: TRBJ1-2
v_call: TRBV6-4
d_call: TRBD1
clone_size: -
cdr3_nt: TGTGCCAGCAGCCCGGGACAGGGGGGGAATGGCTACACCTTC
cdr3_aa: CASSPGQGGNGYTF

j_call: TRBJ1-1
v_call: TRBV30
d_call: -
clone_size: -
cdr3_nt: TGTGCCTGGAGTAAGAGGGCAGGGACGAACACTGAAGCTTTCTTT
cdr3_aa: CAWSKRAGTNTEAFF

j_call: TRBJ1-1
v_call: TRBV30
d_call: -
clone_size: few
cdr3_nt: TGTGCCTGGAGTTTTAACACTGAAGCTTTCTTT
cdr3_aa: CAWSFNTEAFF

j_call: TRBJ1-5
v_call: TRBV23-1
d_call: -
clone_size: once
cdr3_nt: TGCGCCCCCAGGGGTAATCAGCCCCAGCATTTT
cdr3_aa: CAPRGNQPQHF

j_call: TRBJ1-6
v_call: TRBV5-1
d_call: -
clone_size: once
cdr3_nt: TGCGCCAGCAGCTCGGGGACACCTCAGAACTATAATTCACCCCTCCACTTT
cdr3_aa: CASSSGTPQNYNSPLHF

j_call: TRBJ1-2
v_call: TRBV5-5
d_call: -
clone_size: -
cdr3_nt: TGTGCCAGCAGCTTGGTGGCATCTACCTATGGCTACACCTTC
cdr3_aa: CASSLVASTYGYTF

j_call: TRBJ2-7
v_call: TRBV7-6
d_call: -
clone_size: -
cdr3_nt: TGTGCCAGCACCGTAGGTGGAGGGCTTAACTCCTACGAGCAGTACTTC
cdr3_aa: CASTVGGGLNSYEQYF

j_call: TRBJ2-7
v_call: TRBV10-3
d_call: -
clone_size: -
cdr3_nt: TGTGCCATCAGTGACCCGGTACAGGCCTACGAGCAGTACTTC
cdr3_aa: CAISDPVQAYEQYF

j_call: TRBJ1-4
v_call: TRBV29-1
d_call: -
clone_size: once
cdr3_nt: TGCAGCGTGCTAGAGGCCCGTAATGAAAAACTGTTTTTT
cdr3_aa: CSVLEARNEKLFF

j_call: TRBJ2-3
v_call: TRBV13
d_call: -
clone_size: -
cdr3_nt: TGTGCCAGCAGCCCCCATTCGTTGGATACGCAGTATTTT
cdr3_aa: CASSPHSLDTQYF

j_call: TRBJ1-2
v_call: TRBV18
d_call: -
clone_size: -
cdr3_nt: TGTGCCAGCTCACCTTATGACTATGGCTACACCTTC
cdr3_aa: CASSPYDYGYTF

j_call: TRBJ1-5
v_call: TRBV30
d_call: -
clone_size: -
cdr3_nt: TGTGCCTGGTCCCGGGACCCGAAGAGACAGCCCCAGCATTTT
cdr3_aa: CAWSRDPKRQPQHF

j_call: TRBJ2-3
v_call: TRBV29-1
d_call: -
clone_size: -
cdr3_nt: TGCAGCGTTGAAGTAGGGCCTCTCTCAGATACGCAGTATTTT
cdr3_aa: CSVEVGPLSDTQYF

j_call: TRBJ2-7
v_call: TRBV11-3
d_call: -
clone_size: -
cdr3_nt: TGTGCCAGCAGCTTAAGATCCGGGGTCCCCTACGAGCAGTACTTC
cdr3_aa: CASSLRSGVPYEQYF

j_call: TRBJ1-2
v_call: TRBV18
d_call: -
clone_size: -
cdr3_nt: TGTGCCAGCTCACCACTTAAGGGGGTCTATGGCTACACCTTC
cdr3_aa: CASSPLKGVYGYTF

j_call: TRBJ1-1
v_call: TRBV7-3
d_call: -
clone_size: -
cdr3_nt: TGTGCCAGCAGCTTATTGGAGGACACTGAAGCTTTCTTT
cdr3_aa: CASSLLEDTEAFF

j_call: TRBJ1-3
v_call: TRBV9
d_call: -
clone_size: -
cdr3_nt: TGTGCCAGCAGCGTAGCAGCCTCTGGAAACACCATATATTTT
cdr3_aa: CASSVAASGNTIYF

j_call: TRBJ1-2
v_call: TRBV11-2
d_call: -
clone_size: -
cdr3_nt: TGTGCCAGCAGCCTAGGAAGGGTCGACTATGGCTACACCTTC
cdr3_aa: CASSLGRVDYGYTF

j_call: TRBJ2-3
v_call: TRBV7-3
d_call: TRBD1
clone_size: -
cdr3_nt: TGTGCCAGCAGCTTGGGACAGGGGAGCACAGATACGCAGTATTTT
cdr3_aa: CASSLGQGSTDTQYF

j_call: TRBJ2-2
v_call: TRBV6-6
d_call: TRBD1
clone_size: once
cdr3_nt: TGTGCCAGCAGGCTAGACAGGGAGAACACCGGGGAGCTGTTTTTT
cdr3_aa: CASRLDRENTGELFF

j_call: TRBJ1-6
v_call: TRBV4-3
d_call: -
clone_size: -
cdr3_nt: TGCGCCAGCAGCCAAGCCGCAACAGGGAGTAACTCACCCCTCCACTTT
cdr3_aa: CASSQAATGSNSPLHF

j_call: TRBJ2-2
v_call: TRBV7-2
d_call: -
clone_size: -
cdr3_nt: TGTGCCAGCAGCCCTCCGGGGCGATTAAACACCGGGGAGCTGTTTTTT
cdr3_aa: CASSPPGRLNTGELFF

j_call: TRBJ2-1
v_call: TRBV7-9
d_call: TRBD1
clone_size: once
cdr3_nt: TGTGCCAGCAGTTCAGGGGGCAATGAGCAGTTCTTC
cdr3_aa: CASSSGGNEQFF

j_call: TRBJ2-7
v_call: TRBV6-4
d_call: TRBD1
clone_size: -
cdr3_nt: TGTGCCAGCAGTGACACGACAGGGGAGCAGTACTTC
cdr3_aa: CASSDTTGEQYF

j_call: TRBJ1-2
v_call: TRBV5-4
d_call: TRBD1
clone_size: -
cdr3_nt: TGTGCCAGCAGCTTGGGACAGGGGGCTCGGGGCTACACCTTC
cdr3_aa: CASSLGQGARGYTF

j_call: TRBJ2-5
v_call: TRBV5-1
d_call: -
clone_size: -
cdr3_nt: TGCGCCAGCAGCTCAAGGGGGGGAGAGACCCAGTACTTC
cdr3_aa: CASSSRGGETQYF

j_call: TRBJ2-5
v_call: TRBV5-1
d_call: -
clone_size: -
cdr3_nt: TGCGCCAGCAGCCCCACGGGACCGGGGCGTCAAGAGACCCAGTACTTC
cdr3_aa: CASSPTGPGRQETQYF

j_call: TRBJ2-7
v_call: TRBV7-8
d_call: TRBD2
clone_size: -
cdr3_nt: TGTGCCAGCAGCCGGGGACTAGCGGCCTACGAGCAGTACTTC
cdr3_aa: CASSRGLAAYEQYF

j_call: TRBJ1-2
v_call: TRBV28
d_call: -
clone_size: -
cdr3_nt: TGTGCCAGCAGTTTAGGGGATTGGGGCTACACCTTC
cdr3_aa: CASSLGDWGYTF

j_call: TRBJ1-3
v_call: TRBV18
d_call: TRBD1
clone_size: -
cdr3_nt: TGTGCCAGCTCACCACCAGGACAGGCCCACTCTGGGGGAAACACCATATATTTT
cdr3_aa: CASSPPGQAHSGGNTIYF

j_call: TRBJ1-1
v_call: TRBV19
d_call: -
clone_size: -
cdr3_nt: TGTGCCAGTAGTATAGAGGGCATTTCGAACACTGAAGCTTTCTTT
cdr3_aa: CASSIEGISNTEAFF

j_call: TRBJ1-2
v_call: TRBV28
d_call: -
clone_size: -
cdr3_nt: TGTGCCAGCAGTTTAGGGGTTTCTGGGGGCTACACCTTC
cdr3_aa: CASSLGVSGGYTF

j_call: TRBJ2-1
v_call: TRBV28
d_call: -
clone_size: -
cdr3_nt: TGTGCCAGCAGTGACCCCCGCGGTAGGCAGACCTACAATGAGCAGTTCTTC
cdr3_aa: CASSDPRGRQTYNEQFF

j_call: TRBJ1-1
v_call: TRBV5-1
d_call: -
clone_size: few
cdr3_nt: TGCGCCAGCAGCTTGGCTCTGCAGGGGAACACTGAAGCTTTCTTT
cdr3_aa: CASSLALQGNTEAFF

j_call: TRBJ1-1
v_call: TRBV19
d_call: TRBD1
clone_size: -
cdr3_nt: TGTGCCACCTCCCGTACAGGGGGCACTGAAGCTTTCTTT
cdr3_aa: CATSRTGGTEAFF

j_call: TRBJ1-5
v_call: TRBV6-1
d_call: TRBD1
clone_size: -
cdr3_nt: TGTGCCAGCAGTGAACACTCCGACAGGGTCCAGCCCCAGCATTTT
cdr3_aa: CASSEHSDRVQPQHF